This TCR beta chain was documented in a study of response to subunit inactivated influenza vaccine (dated by TCRdb to the late 2010s). For the study in its entirety: Deep quantitative profiling of the T cell receptor repertoire was used in the study to follow responses to a trivalent subunit inactivated influenza vaccine. Broader findings and caveats from the paper: The authors suggested that each seasonal influenza vaccination may recruit only a limited number of new T cells.

This clonotype was seen only a few times. The specificity of this receptor is unknown. Base-call qualities are not available, and no considerably larger clone is one nucleotide away. The CDR3 runs 15 residues from the cysteine to the phenylalanine. Of the read, only the CDR3 DNA is kept; its 45 bases are in frame from base 1. Based on the germline V gene, the CDR1 and CDR2 sequences are MNHEY and SVGEGT. The V end loses 6 bases and the J end loses 10 bases, and a stretch of 21 bases separates them. The receptor library was made with RT-PCR. Instrument used: Illumina HiSeq 2500. TCRdb's own reprocessing of the public reads used fastp at Q25 and MiXCR and kept productive beta chains. CDR3 protein duplicates are merged, each entry listing the most common genes and DNA. Present in this sample are 250,000 to 350,000 distinct CDR3 sequences, around 20% of which were seen just once. About 9.3% of the sample belongs to the ten largest clones.

Sequencing used PBMCs from blood, obtained less than 22 months after vaccination. The V and J segments used are TRBV6-2 or TRBV6-3 and TRBJ1-4; a tentative D match to TRBD1 spans 5 bases. The sequence was obtained from a man in his fifties or sixties who received an inactivated influenza vaccine. Donor details come from another sample of the same person, matched by shared clones. The CDR3 sequence is CASSQTGTQGGKLFF. The nucleotide sequence is TGTGCCAGCAGCCAAACCGGGACCCAAGGTGGAAAACTGTTTTTT.